The sequence of this T cell receptor (beta chain) was determined in a study of cytomegalovirus exposure and HLA in healthy donors. On the study more broadly: The approximately 120 validation repertoires and the roughly 680 first-cohort repertoires shared a platform, a later analysis reported.

The method was immunoSEQ multiplex PCR; TCRdb's version includes in-frame clones alone and lacks a portion of them. The data show roughly 98,000 clones, more than 85% seen once. Study results and limitations: Subsequent analysis of the 120 or so validation repertoires found a tendency for first-cohort TCR clusters to co-occur. Most TCR sequences showed up rarely, but some public TCRs showed up in many donors.

With respect to this clone: Its target is unknown.

Sequenced: PBMCs. The sequence came from a man younger than 30 in good health and CMV-seropositive.

The CDR3 coding sequence is TGCAGCGTTGAAGGGCCACGGGGGACTAGCTCCTACGAGCAGTACTTC. It yields the protein CSVEGPRGTSSYEQYF. The chain combines TRBV29-1 with TRBJ2-7; TRBD2 aligns across 8 bases. Trimming took 1 base from V and 0 from J; bases not matched to a gene: 8. The length of the CDR3 is 16 residues. Germline CDR1 is SQVTM and CDR2 is ANQGSEA.